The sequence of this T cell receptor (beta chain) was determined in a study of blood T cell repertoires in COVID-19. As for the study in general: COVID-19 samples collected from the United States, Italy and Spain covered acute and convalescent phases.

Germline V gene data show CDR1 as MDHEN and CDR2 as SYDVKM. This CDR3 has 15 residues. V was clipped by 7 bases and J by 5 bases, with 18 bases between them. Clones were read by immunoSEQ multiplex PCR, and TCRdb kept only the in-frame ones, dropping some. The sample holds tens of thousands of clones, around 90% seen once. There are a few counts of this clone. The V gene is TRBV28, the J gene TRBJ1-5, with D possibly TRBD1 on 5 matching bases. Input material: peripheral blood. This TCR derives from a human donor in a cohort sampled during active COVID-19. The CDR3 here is CASTSSAGFDQPQHF. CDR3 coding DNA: TGTGCCAGCACCTCGTCGGCAGGGTTTGATCAGCCCCAGCATTTT.